This TCR beta chain was obtained from a study of beta chain features in type 1 diabetes. Study-level points and caveats: A definitive answer on HLA type influencing TCRB rearrangement was not reached here. Patients with Type 1 diabetes showed moderately but significantly shorter TCRB CDR3s in all four CD4+ subsets.

Reverse transcription of all isolated RNA meant that expressed TCRB transcripts were sequenced. Read counts averaged around 3.5 million for samples of naive, central memory and regulatory T cells. Sequencing used immunoSEQ multiplex PCR; TCRdb keeps in-frame clones, though not all of them. This sample carries about 370,000 clones, over 9% of them seen once, and the ten largest clones take about 0.63%. To note about this clone: Its antigen remains unidentified.

Sequenced input: central memory CD4+ T cells from blood. The TCR was taken from a man under 40 with type 1 diabetes.

The CDR3 loop reads CASSPTTSGGQETQYF. The CDR3 DNA follows: TGCGCCAGCAGCCCTACGACTAGCGGGGGACAAGAGACCCAGTACTTC. This chain links TRBV5-1 with TRBJ2-5; 12 bases align to TRBD2. The CDR3 has 16 residues. Germline V gene sequence: CDR1 SGHRS, CDR2 YFSETQ. J gave up 2 bases and V 4 bases, and 6 bases lay outside the gene matches. The variable domain in full, with the rest retrieved from reference TRBV5-1 and TRBJ2-5, is KAGVTQTPRYLIKTRGQQVTLSCSPISGHRSVSWYQQTPGQGLQFLFEYFSETQRNKGNFPGRFSGRQFSNSRSEMNVSTLELGDSALYLCASSPTTSGGQETQYFGPGTRLLVL.